This entry lists 19 T cell receptor beta chains sequenced from one sample in a study of CD8+ T cells in alopecia areata. Extracted RNA was reverse transcribed into cDNA, the sequencing template. Sequenced by immunoSEQ multiplex PCR; TCRdb stores in-frame clones only, minus some. Here the sample spans roughly 180,000 clones, more than 60% being singletons. The sequencing here drew on CD4+ T cells sorted from blood, taken at week 0. These receptors all come from a human donor with alopecia areata.

V usage is TRBV9 and J usage is TRBJ2-7, with TRBD2 matching over 9 bases. Trimming cost V 0 bases and J 1 base; bases outside gene matches: 2. Germline CDR1 reads SGDLS; CDR2 reads YYNGEE. The CDR3 totals 15 residues. CDR3 sequence: CASSVGLAGSYEQYF. CDR3 nucleotide sequence: TGTGCCAGCAGCGTAGGTCTAGCGGGGTCCTACGAGCAGTACTTC.

The V and J genes are TRBV29-1 and TRBJ1-2; D uncertain. The CDR3 spans 10 residues. The V end was cut by 4 bases, the J end by 6 bases, with 6 bases between. Germline-derived CDR1 and CDR2 are SQVTM and ANQGSEA. The CDR3 spells CSVGDDGYTF. In nucleotides, the CDR3 is TGCAGCGTTGGAGACGATGGCTACACCTTC.

The chain carries TRBV6-5 and TRBJ1-2; D ambiguous. Trimming pared 11 bases from V and 8 bases from J, leaving 18 bases between. The CDR3 is 12 amino acids. CDR1 and CDR2 from the germline V gene are MNHEY and SVGAGI. The CDR3 region is CAAKDGSLGYTF. Written as DNA, the CDR3 is TGTGCCGCGAAGGACGGCTCTTTGGGCTACACCTTC.

The V gene is TRBV27, the J gene TRBJ1-2; 10 bases line up with TRBD1. V lost 5 bases and J lost 8; bases outside the gene matches: 14. The germline gives CDR1 MNHEY, CDR2 SMNVEV (reference sequence). This CDR3 spans 16 amino acids. The CDR3: CASSRGQGLRIGGYTF. As DNA, the CDR3 is TGTGCCAGCAGTAGGGGACAGGGGTTACGAATCGGAGGCTACACCTTC.

The DNA for the CDR3 is TGTGCCAGCAGCCGCCGGACAGGGGGGAGCACTGAAGCTTTCTTT. As protein: CASSRRTGGSTEAFF. The V and J genes are TRBV6-1 and TRBJ1-1; TRBD1 matches 10 bases. The CDR3 covers 15 residues. Germline V gene lookup returns CDR1 MNHNS and CDR2 SASEGT. The V segment lost 6 bases and the J segment 4 bases; nucleotides outside the gene matches: 8.

Only a few counts were recorded for this clone. The chain uses TRBV5-1 and TRBJ1-1, with D unresolved. CDR1 is SGHRS and CDR2 is YFSETQ in the germline V gene. Between the trimmed V and J ends, which lost 2 bases and 1 base, there was a span of 6 bases. The CDR3 is 13 residues long. The CDR3 DNA sequence: TGCGCCAGCAGCTTTGTGGGGAACACTGAAGCTTTCTTT. This gives the protein CASSFVGNTEAFF.

V gene TRBV20-1 combines with J gene TRBJ2-1; no reliable D call. The CDR3 has 10 amino acids. The germline gives CDR1 DFQATT, CDR2 SNEGSKA (reference sequence). V lost 6 bases and J lost 5, with 5 bases in between. CDR3: CSAGNNEQFF. As DNA, the CDR3 is TGCAGTGCGGGAAACAATGAGCAGTTCTTC.

J is TRBJ2-7 and V is TRBV15; TRBD1 aligns across 8 bases. This CDR3 is 13 amino acids long. Germline V lookup: CDR1 LNHNV, CDR2 YYDKDF (reference sequence). The V and J ends lost 5 bases and 9 bases, in that order; junction bases with no gene match: 9. This CDR3 is CATSLTGEGGQYF. The CDR3 DNA follows: TGTGCCACCAGCCTGACAGGGGAAGGTGGGCAGTACTTC.

The gene calls are TRBV30 and TRBJ2-1, with D unresolved. The CDR3 runs 11 residues. The V and J ends lost 8 bases and 5 bases respectively, with 10 bases between them. In germline, CDR1 is GTSNPN, CDR2 SVGIG (reference sequence). CDR3 sequence reads: CAQMVHNEQFF. CDR3 DNA sequence: TGTGCCCAGATGGTCCACAATGAGCAGTTCTTC.

The rearrangement uses TRBV4-3 and TRBJ2-1; TRBD2 matches 9 bases. From germline, CDR1 is LGHNA and CDR2 YSLEER. This CDR3 is 16 amino acids long. The V and J ends lost 0 bases and 4 bases, in that order; junction bases with no gene match: 4. The CDR3 is CASSQDTLAGYNEQFF. CDR3 sequence (DNA): TGCGCCAGCAGCCAAGATACACTAGCGGGTTACAATGAGCAGTTCTTC.

This chain links TRBV30 with TRBJ1-2; D remains ambiguous. This CDR3 contains 12 residues. The V and J ends lost 0 bases and 12 bases respectively, with 14 bases between them. Looked up from germline, CDR1 is GTSNPN and CDR2 is SVGIG (reference sequence). This chain's CDR3 is CAWSVISLGDTF. The DNA for the CDR3 is TGTGCCTGGAGTGTAATTTCTTTGGGCGACACCTTC.

The genes are TRBV27 and TRBJ1-6; D remains unclear. Germline V gene lookup returns CDR1 MNHEY and CDR2 SMNVEV (reference sequence). The CDR3 runs to 13 residues. Trimming left V 1 base short and J 9 bases short, with 7 bases between. This CDR3 reads CASSLWEGSPLHF. The CDR3 DNA reads TGTGCCAGCAGTTTATGGGAAGGTTCACCCCTCCACTTT.

V is TRBV5-1 and J is TRBJ2-3; a possible D gene is TRBD2 (6 bases). The CDR3 loop spans 19 amino acids. Germline-derived CDR1 and CDR2 are SGHRS and YFSETQ. V was clipped by 3 bases and J by 0 bases, with 23 bases between them. In DNA form, the CDR3 reads TGCGCCAGCAGCTGGAACCCTCTCGGGGCGGGGCTCAGCACAGATACGCAGTATTTT. Protein product: CASSWNPLGAGLSTDTQYF.

The chain recombines TRBV9 with TRBJ2-3, with 8 bases fitting TRBD1. J gave up 4 bases and V 4 bases, and 8 bases lay outside the gene matches. The length of the CDR3 is 15 residues. Per germline, CDR1 SGDLS and CDR2 YYNGEE. CDR3 nucleotide sequence: TGTGCCAGCAGCTCGCGGACAGGGTTTTCAGATACGCAGTATTTT. Its protein product is CASSSRTGFSDTQYF.

The chain has TRBV29-1 and TRBJ2-7, with D possibly being TRBD2 (6 bases). Trimming took off 7 bases at V and 0 bases at J, with 13 bases between the two ends. The CDR3 runs 13 residues. CDR1 is SQVTM, CDR2 ANQGSEA, per germline. The CDR3 here is CSAGGFGSYEQYF. The CDR3 nucleotides are TGCAGCGCCGGAGGGTTTGGCTCCTACGAGCAGTACTTC.

This clone was seen only once. J is TRBJ1-2 and V is TRBV29-1; a possible D gene is TRBD1 (5 bases). The CDR3 is made up of 13 amino acids. Germline loops: CDR1 SQVTM, CDR2 ANQGSEA. Deletions cut 5 bases from V and 8 bases from J, with 18 bases between. The CDR3 coding sequence is TGCAGCGTTCAGACGCAGGGAAGGTACGGCTACACCTTC. Translation gives CSVQTQGRYGYTF.

The chain recombines TRBV7-9 with TRBJ2-1; tentatively, D is TRBD1 (6 bases). V lost 6 bases, J lost 9 bases, and 15 bases lay in between. CDR1 is SEHNR and CDR2 is FQNEAQ in the germline V gene (reference sequence). The CDR3 has 13 amino acids. CDR3: CASRTRQAAEQFF. The CDR3 DNA sequence: TGTGCCAGCAGAACCAGACAGGCCGCTGAGCAGTTCTTC.

V gene TRBV9 combines with J gene TRBJ1-2; D unclear. The CDR3 length is 14 residues. Germline-derived CDR1 and CDR2 are SGDLS and YYNGEE. V was cut by 3 bases and J by 0 bases, with 9 bases left in between. CDR3 amino acids: CASSGDLANYGYTF. The CDR3 DNA sequence: TGTGCCAGCAGCGGGGATCTAGCTAACTATGGCTACACCTTC.

The chain joins TRBV4-3 to TRBJ1-6; 7 nucleotides match TRBD1. This CDR3 comprises 16 residues. Germline V gives CDR1 LGHNA, CDR2 YSLEER. V gave up 3 bases and J gave up 7 bases; unmatched junction bases: 9. The CDR3 bases are TGCGCCAGCAGCCAGGGCCCCAGGGGGAGGAATTCACCCCTCCACTTT. Translated: CASSQGPRGRNSPLHF.